A selection of T cell receptor beta chains follows, all from one sample in a study of tumor-infiltrating T cells and Merkel cell polyomavirus. The repertoire was sequenced with immunoSEQ multiplex PCR; TCRdb's copy has only in-frame clones and lacks some. The sample includes 2,000 to 2,500 clones, approximately 98% seen only once; the top ten take under 3%. Sequencing used lymph node tissue. The receptors were gathered from a man in his sixties or seventies with Merkel cell carcinoma. Each CDR3 is given with its conserved first and last residue. A D gene is named only where the DNA matches it firmly. Clone size is given for some rows only: seen once, a few or many times, or a class if the clone is expanded.

TRBJ1-5	TRBV25-1	NA	NA	CASSETGTNQPQHF	TGTGCCAGCAGTGAGACAGGTACCAATCAGCCCCAGCATTTT
TRBJ2-2	TRBV29-1	TRBD2	NA	CSVGASGRENTGELFF	TGCAGCGTTGGCGCTAGCGGGAGAGAGAACACCGGGGAGCTGTTTTTT
TRBJ2-2	TRBV5-1	TRBD2	NA	CASRKTSGPPTGELFF	TGCGCCAGCAGGAAAACTAGCGGGCCACCCACCGGGGAGCTGTTTTTT
TRBJ2-2	TRBV28	TRBD1	once	CASRDRARELFF	TGTGCCAGCAGGGACAGGGCCCGGGAGCTGTTTTTT
TRBJ1-1	TRBV18	NA	NA	CASSRRQSPGVSDPEAFF	TGTGCCAGCTCCCGTAGACAGAGCCCAGGAGTGTCGGACCCTGAAGCTTTCTTT
TRBJ2-2	TRBV27	NA	NA	CASRAGLNTGELFF	TGTGCCAGCAGGGCAGGGTTGAACACCGGGGAGCTGTTTTTT
TRBJ1-1	TRBV5-8	NA	NA	CASSLKEGRAEAFF	TGTGCCAGCAGCTTGAAGGAGGGTCGGGCTGAAGCTTTCTTT
TRBJ1-5	TRBV29-1	TRBD1	NA	CSVWTGDSNQPQHF	TGCAGCGTTTGGACAGGGGATAGCAATCAGCCCCAGCATTTT
TRBJ1-2	TRBV28	NA	once	CASSRTNGYTF	TGTGCCAGCAGCCGGACAAATGGCTACACCTTC
TRBJ1-1	TRBV29-1	NA	once	CSVEWGGMNTEAFF	TGCAGCGTAGAGTGGGGGGGTATGAACACTGAAGCTTTCTTT
TRBJ2-5	TRBV15	NA	once	CATSTLQETQYF	TGTGCCACCAGCACCCTCCAAGAGACCCAGTACTTC
TRBJ1-6	TRBV25-1	NA	NA	CASSETGNSPFHF	TGTGCCAGCAGTGAAACGGGGAATTCACCCTTCCACTTT
TRBJ2-2	TRBV6-1	NA	NA	CASSEDRLPGELFF	TGTGCCAGCAGTGAAGACAGGTTACCCGGGGAGCTGTTTTTT
TRBJ1-1	TRBV27	NA	NA	CASRSLETTEAFF	TGTGCCAGCAGGAGTCTGGAGACCACTGAAGCTTTCTTT
TRBJ2-3	TRBV15	NA	NA	CATSRGEGFTDTQYF	TGTGCCACCAGCAGAGGAGAGGGATTCACAGATACGCAGTATTTT
TRBJ1-1	TRBV9	NA	NA	CASSVGGLGAAEAFF	TGTGCCAGCAGCGTAGGGGGTTTGGGGGCCGCTGAAGCTTTCTTT
TRBJ1-5	TRBV7-2	NA	NA	CASSLVAASNQPQHF	TGTGCCAGCAGCTTAGTAGCTGCAAGCAATCAGCCCCAGCATTTT
TRBJ2-5	TRBV5-1	TRBD2	NA	CASSLFLAGGETQYF	TGCGCCAGCAGCTTGTTCTTAGCGGGAGGAGAGACCCAGTACTTC
TRBJ2-3	TRBV4-3	TRBD2	NA	CASSHRLAYTDTQYF	TGCGCCAGCAGCCACAGACTAGCGTACACAGATACGCAGTATTTT
TRBJ1-1	TRBV6-4	NA	NA	CASSGRVGDTEAFF	TGTGCCAGCAGTGGGAGGGTGGGCGACACTGAAGCTTTCTTT
TRBJ1-5	TRBV6-1	NA	NA	CASMRESNQPQHF	TGTGCCAGCATGAGGGAGAGCAATCAGCCCCAGCATTTT
TRBJ2-3	TRBV4-3	TRBD1	NA	CASSQQTGSGTDTQYF	TGCGCCAGCAGCCAACAGACAGGGTCTGGTACAGATACGCAGTATTTT
TRBJ1-1	TRBV7-6	TRBD1	NA	CASSSGQGHTEAFF	TGTGCCAGCAGCTCCGGACAGGGCCACACTGAAGCTTTCTTT
TRBJ2-6	TRBV25-1	TRBD1	NA	CASGQGIFSGANVLTF	TGTGCCAGCGGACAGGGTATCTTCTCTGGGGCCAACGTCCTGACTTTC
TRBJ2-1	TRBV5-4	TRBD2	NA	CASSFLAGGSNEQFF	TGTGCCAGCAGCTTCTTAGCGGGAGGTTCGAATGAGCAGTTCTTC
TRBJ1-4	TRBV23-1	NA	NA	CASSHWWRPVREKLFF	TGCGCCAGCAGTCATTGGTGGAGACCTGTGAGAGAAAAACTGTTTTTT
TRBJ2-1	TRBV27	TRBD2	NA	CASSRTSGSSYNEQFF	TGTGCCAGCAGTCGGACTAGCGGGAGCTCCTACAATGAGCAGTTCTTC
TRBJ2-1	TRBV19	NA	NA	CASSIDPGLVTEQFF	TGTGCCAGTAGTATAGACCCAGGGTTGGTTACTGAGCAGTTCTTC
TRBJ1-5	TRBV18	TRBD1	once	CASSLGTGNNQPQHF	TGTGCCAGCTCTCTAGGGACAGGGAACAATCAGCCCCAGCATTTT
TRBJ1-2	TRBV10-3	TRBD1	NA	CAITTDRAYGYTF	TGTGCCATCACTACGGACAGGGCCTATGGCTACACCTTC
TRBJ2-5	TRBV29-1	NA	NA	CSVDLQTQETQYF	TGCAGCGTTGATCTTCAGACTCAAGAGACCCAGTACTTC
TRBJ1-6	TRBV19	TRBD1	NA	CASSTGGNSPLHF	TGTGCCAGTAGCACAGGGGGTAATTCACCCCTCCACTTT
TRBJ2-3	TRBV27	TRBD1	once	CASSLPGGVDTQYF	TGTGCCAGCAGTTTACCAGGGGGCGTAGATACGCAGTATTTT
TRBJ1-1	TRBV7-3	NA	NA	CASSSDRKNTEAFF	TGTGCCAGCAGCTCCGACAGGAAGAACACTGAAGCTTTCTTT
TRBJ1-3	TRBV18	NA	NA	CASSPPGRAGNTIYF	TGTGCCAGCTCACCACCGGGCAGGGCTGGAAACACCATATATTTT
TRBJ1-4	TRBV6-1	TRBD1	NA	CASSEFGQGNEKLFF	TGTGCCAGCAGTGAATTTGGACAGGGGAATGAAAAACTGTTTTTT
TRBJ1-1	TRBV30	NA	NA	CAWSNNLNTEAFF	TGTGCCTGGTCCAATAACCTAAACACTGAAGCTTTCTTT
TRBJ1-3	TRBV20-1	NA	few	CSAEVENTIYF	TGCAGTGCTGAGGTAGAAAACACCATATATTTT
TRBJ2-1	TRBV27	NA	NA	CASSFPAGLGNEQFF	TGTGCCAGCAGTTTCCCGGCAGGGCTCGGGAATGAGCAGTTCTTC
TRBJ2-7	TRBV19	TRBD1	NA	CASSPLDRERYEQYF	TGTGCCAGTAGTCCTCTGGACAGGGAACGGTACGAGCAATACTTC
TRBJ2-2	TRBV4-3	NA	NA	CASSRGDPTGELFF	TGCGCCAGCAGCCGCGGGGACCCAACTGGGGAGCTGTTTTTT
TRBJ2-3	TRBV4-3	TRBD1	NA	CASSQVWGAGTGGTDTQYF	TGCGCCAGCAGCCAAGTTTGGGGCGCCGGGACAGGGGGGACAGATACGCAGTATTTT
TRBJ2-1	TRBV5-1	NA	NA	CASSPPGLDNNEQFF	TGCGCCAGCAGCCCCCCGGGACTGGACAACAATGAGCAGTTCTTC
TRBJ2-5	TRBV5-4	NA	once	CASSFAGGGETQYF	TGTGCCAGCAGCTTCGCAGGGGGAGGAGAGACCCAGTACTTC
TRBJ2-3	TRBV9	NA	NA	CASSVDGYADTQYF	TGTGCCAGCAGCGTAGACGGTTACGCAGATACGCAGTATTTT
TRBJ1-4	TRBV15	TRBD1	NA	CATSRPTGGREKLFF	TGTGCCACCAGCAGACCCACAGGGGGCCGCGAAAAACTGTTTTTT
TRBJ2-1	TRBV6-6	NA	NA	CASSYDSYNEQFF	TGTGCCAGCAGTTACGACTCGTACAATGAGCAGTTCTTC
TRBJ2-7	TRBV29-1	NA	NA	CSGTAAGEQYF	TGCAGCGGGACAGCGGCCGGCGAGCAGTACTTC
TRBJ2-5	TRBV7-3	NA	NA	CASSLRAGETQYF	TGTGCCAGCAGCTTACGCGCGGGCGAGACCCAGTACTTC
TRBJ1-1	TRBV18	TRBD1	once	CASSLGTGALNTEAFF	TGTGCCAGCTCACTAGGGACAGGGGCCCTGAACACTGAAGCTTTCTTT